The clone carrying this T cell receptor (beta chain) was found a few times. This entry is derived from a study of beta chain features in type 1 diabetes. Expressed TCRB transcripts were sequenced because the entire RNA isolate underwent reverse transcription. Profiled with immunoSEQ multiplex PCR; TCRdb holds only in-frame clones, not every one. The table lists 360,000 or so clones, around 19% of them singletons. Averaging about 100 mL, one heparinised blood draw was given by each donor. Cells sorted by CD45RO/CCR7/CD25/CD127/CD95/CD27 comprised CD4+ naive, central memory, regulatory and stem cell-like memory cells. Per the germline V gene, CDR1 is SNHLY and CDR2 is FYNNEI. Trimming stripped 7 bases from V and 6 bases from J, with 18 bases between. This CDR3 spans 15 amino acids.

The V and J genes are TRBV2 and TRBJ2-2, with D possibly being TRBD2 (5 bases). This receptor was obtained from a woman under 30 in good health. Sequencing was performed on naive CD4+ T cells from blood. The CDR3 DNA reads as TGTGCCAGCACCCTACGAGAGGGAAGCTCCGGGGAGCTGTTTTTT. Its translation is CASTLREGSSGELFF.